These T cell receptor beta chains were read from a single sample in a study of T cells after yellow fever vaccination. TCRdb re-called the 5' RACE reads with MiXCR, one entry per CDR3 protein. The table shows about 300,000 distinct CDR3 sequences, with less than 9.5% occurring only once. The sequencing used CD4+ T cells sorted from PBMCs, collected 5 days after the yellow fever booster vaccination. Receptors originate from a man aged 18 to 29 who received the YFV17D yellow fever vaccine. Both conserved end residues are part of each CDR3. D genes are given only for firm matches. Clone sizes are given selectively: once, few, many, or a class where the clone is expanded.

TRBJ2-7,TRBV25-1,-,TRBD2,CASSGLRGEQYF,TGTGCCAGCAGTGGTCTGCGGGGGGAGCAGTACTTC
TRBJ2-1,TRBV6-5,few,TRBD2,CASSYWGGSYNEQFF,TGTGCCAGCAGTTACTGGGGGGGGTCCTACAATGAGCAGTTCTTC
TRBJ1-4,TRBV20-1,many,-,CSARDEGSEKLFF,TGCAGTGCTAGAGATGAGGGAAGTGAAAAACTGTTTTTT
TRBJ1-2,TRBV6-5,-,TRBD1,CASSSRQGRGYGYTF,TGTGCCAGCAGTTCCCGACAGGGCCGGGGCTATGGCTACACCTTC
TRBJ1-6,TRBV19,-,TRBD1,CASSILGQPDRSPLHF,TGTGCCAGTAGTATCTTGGGACAGCCCGACAGGTCACCCCTCCACTTT
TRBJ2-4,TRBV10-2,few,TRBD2,CASSEKAGGPGNIQYF,TGCGCCAGCAGTGAAAAAGCGGGGGGCCCGGGAAACATTCAGTACTTC
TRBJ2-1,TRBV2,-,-,CASIRGRFDYNEQFF,TGTGCCAGCATCCGGGGACGGTTCGACTACAATGAGCAGTTCTTC
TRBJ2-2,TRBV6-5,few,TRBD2,CASSYSKRTSYPGELFF,TGTGCCAGCAGTTACTCGAAGCGGACTAGTTACCCCGGGGAGCTGTTTTTT
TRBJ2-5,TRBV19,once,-,CASSRQPYQETQYF,TGTGCCAGTAGTAGGCAGCCATACCAAGAGACCCAGTACTTC
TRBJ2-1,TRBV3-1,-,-,CASSQGSLEQFF,TGTGCCAGCAGTCAGGGGTCCCTAGAGCAGTTCTTC
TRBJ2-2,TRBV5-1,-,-,CASSSDPTGELFF,TGCGCCAGCAGCTCAGACCCCACCGGGGAGCTGTTTTTT
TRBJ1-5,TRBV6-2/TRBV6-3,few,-,CASNFRLNRHDQPQHF,TGTGCCAGTAATTTTCGGCTAAACAGGCACGATCAGCCCCAGCATTTT
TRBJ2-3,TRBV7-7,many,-,CASSPRGGTDTQYF,TGTGCCAGCAGCCCCAGGGGCGGAACAGATACGCAGTATTTT
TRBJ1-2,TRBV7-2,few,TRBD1,CASSTRRGRLNYGYTF,TGTGCCAGCAGCACTAGAAGGGGGCGGTTGAACTATGGCTACACCTTC
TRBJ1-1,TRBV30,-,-,CALYWFGLGAEAFF,TGTGCCTTATACTGGTTTGGCCTGGGCGCTGAAGCTTTCTTT
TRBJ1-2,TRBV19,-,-,CATAQLDYGYTF,TGTGCCACCGCGCAGTTGGACTATGGCTACACCTTC
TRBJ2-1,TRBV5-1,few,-,CASSLDYDGQFF,TGCGCCAGCAGCCTCGACTATGACGGGCAGTTCTTC
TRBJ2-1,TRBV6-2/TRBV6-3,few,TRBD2,CASSYYPPLAGAYNEQFF,TGTGCCAGCAGTTACTATCCCCCCCTTGCGGGGGCCTACAATGAGCAGTTCTTC
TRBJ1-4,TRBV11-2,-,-,CASSLERGGVTLFF,TGTGCCAGCAGCTTAGAGAGGGGAGGGGTTACACTGTTTTTT
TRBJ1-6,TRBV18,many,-,CASSPKSSYNSPLHF,TGTGCCAGCTCACCGAAGAGCTCCTATAATTCACCCCTCCACTTT
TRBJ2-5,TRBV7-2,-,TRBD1,CASSLSIQQGKETQYF,TGTGCCAGCAGCTTATCTATTCAACAGGGGAAAGAGACCCAGTACTTC
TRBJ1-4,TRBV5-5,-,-,CASSLGTVGGKLFF,TGTGCCAGCAGCTTGGGGACAGTGGGCGGAAAACTGTTTTTT
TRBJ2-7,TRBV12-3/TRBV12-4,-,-,CASSSTRATLYEQYF,TGTGCCAGCAGTTCTACGCGGGCAACTCTCTACGAGCAGTACTTC
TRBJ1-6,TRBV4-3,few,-,CASSQERYLTGSPLHF,TGCGCCAGCAGCCAAGAACGGTACCTTACCGGATCACCCCTCCACTTT
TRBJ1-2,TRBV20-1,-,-,CSASRGEVVAF,TGCAGTGCTTCCCGGGGGGAGGTTGTCGCCTTC
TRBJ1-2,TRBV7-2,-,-,CASSPSGRTANYGYTF,TGTGCCAGCAGCCCCTCCGGCAGGACAGCTAACTATGGCTACACCTTC
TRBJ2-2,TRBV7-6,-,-,CASSSGPNTGELFF,TGTGCCAGCAGCTCAGGACCAAACACCGGGGAGCTGTTTTTT
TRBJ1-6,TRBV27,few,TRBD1,CASSWTGTVFSPLHF,TGTGCCAGCAGTTGGACAGGGACGGTGTTTTCACCCCTCCACTTT
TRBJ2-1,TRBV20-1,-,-,CSAPPGSSYNEQFF,TGCAGTGCTCCCCCCGGGAGCTCCTACAATGAGCAGTTCTTC
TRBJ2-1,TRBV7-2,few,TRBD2,CASSRGLVYGEQFF,TGTGCCAGCAGCCGGGGACTAGTGTACGGTGAGCAGTTCTTC
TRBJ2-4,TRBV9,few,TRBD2,CASSPWVAGGPGAKNIQYF,TGTGCCAGCAGCCCTTGGGTAGCGGGGGGCCCCGGGGCCAAAAACATTCAGTACTTC
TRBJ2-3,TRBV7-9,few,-,CASSSFGGADTQYF,TGTGCCAGCAGCTCATTTGGGGGAGCAGATACGCAGTATTTT
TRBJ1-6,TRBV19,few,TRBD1,CASSYPDRGHNSPLHF,TGTGCCAGTAGTTACCCGGACAGGGGGCATAATTCACCCCTCCACTTT
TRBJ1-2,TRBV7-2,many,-,CASSIRQRSNYGYTF,TGTGCCAGCAGCATTCGACAGAGATCTAACTATGGCTACACCTTC
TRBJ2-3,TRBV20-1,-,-,CSARDLRGSTDTQYF,TGCAGTGCTAGAGATCTAAGGGGAAGCACAGATACGCAGTATTTT
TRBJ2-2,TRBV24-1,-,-,CATSDRGGNTGELFF,TGTGCCACCAGTGACCGCGGCGGGAACACCGGGGAGCTGTTTTTT
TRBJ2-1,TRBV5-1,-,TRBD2,CASSLATGGGAYNEQFF,TGCGCCAGCAGCTTGGCGACTGGCGGGGGGGCATACAATGAGCAGTTCTTC
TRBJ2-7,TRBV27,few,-,CASSPWSSYEQYF,TGTGCCAGCAGCCCCTGGAGTTCATACGAGCAGTACTTC
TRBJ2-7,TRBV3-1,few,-,CASSFRGSYEQYF,TGTGCCAGCAGTTTCAGGGGTTCCTACGAGCAGTACTTC
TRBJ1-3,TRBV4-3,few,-,CASSPSAGTGNTIYF,TGCGCCAGCAGCCCCAGCGCGGGGACTGGAAACACCATATATTTT
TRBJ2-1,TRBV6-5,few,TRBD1,CASRDRGLNEQFF,TGTGCCAGCCGGGACAGGGGGCTGAATGAGCAGTTCTTC